This entry lists 3 T cell receptor beta chains sequenced from one sample in a study of T cell responses to AZD1222 COVID-19 vaccine. Sequencing used immunoSEQ multiplex PCR; TCRdb keeps in-frame clones, though not all of them. The sample holds about 27,000 clones; around 92% are singletons and the top ten take roughly 8.8%. The source material was peripheral blood, sampled 28 days after the second AZD1222 dose. These receptor sequences come from an adult who received the AZD1222 COVID-19 vaccine.

This clone was seen only once. V gene TRBV27 combines with J gene TRBJ1-2, with D unresolved. CDR1 is MNHEY, CDR2 SMNVEV, per germline (reference sequence). This CDR3 contains 13 residues. The V end was cut by 7 bases, the J end by 3 bases, with 12 bases between. The CDR3 region is CASKGYSDYGYTF. The CDR3 coding sequence is TGTGCCAGCAAAGGTTACAGTGACTATGGCTACACCTTC.

The chain joins TRBV7-9 to TRBJ2-5, with D possibly being TRBD2 (5 bases). Germline V gene data show CDR1 as SEHNR and CDR2 as FQNEAQ (reference sequence). The germline V and J ends were trimmed by 5 bases and 5 bases, with 15 bases remaining between them. This CDR3 has 14 residues. This chain's CDR3 is CASSLLGGPETQYF. CDR3 DNA sequence: TGTGCCAGCAGCCTCCTAGGCGGGCCTGAGACCCAGTACTTC. Full variable domain (outside the CDR3, taken from reference TRBV7-9 and TRBJ2-5): DTGVSQNPRHKITKRGQNVTFRCDPISEHNRLYWYRQTLGQGPEFLTYFQNEAQLEKSRLLSDRFSAERPKGSFSTLEIQRTEQGDSAMYLCASSLLGGPETQYFGPGTRLLVL.

J is TRBJ2-5 and V is TRBV7-2; D may be TRBD1 (5 bases). The CDR3 is 16 amino acids. From germline, CDR1 is SGHTA and CDR2 FQGNSA. V lost 0 bases, J lost 3 bases, and 14 bases lay in between. The DNA for the CDR3 is TGTGCCAGCAGCTTAGCCTCGGCAGGGTTCGAAGAGACCCAGTACTTC. Translating gives CASSLASAGFEETQYF.